The rows below give T cell receptor beta chains drawn from one sample of a study of blood T cell repertoires in COVID-19. Profiling relied on immunoSEQ multiplex PCR, and the TCRdb table lists in-frame clones only, not all of them. Of 180,000 or so clones in the sample, just over 85% were seen once. The sequenced material came from peripheral blood. All receptors come from a man between 60 and 75 years old with acute or convalescent COVID-19. CDR3s include the opening cysteine and the closing phenylalanine or tryptophan. The order of the fields is J gene, D gene, V gene, clone size, CDR3 protein, CDR3 DNA. A D gene is named only where the DNA matches it firmly. Clone size is not always given. Where it is, it says once, few, many or a class for expanded clones.

>TRBJ2-7|TRBD1|TRBV12-5|once
CASGLFWDRVTGEQYF
TGTGCTAGTGGTTTGTTTTGGGACAGGGTGACTGGCGAGCAGTACTTC
>TRBJ1-1|TRBD1|TRBV7-3|.
CASIGTGRRNTEAFF
TGTGCCAGCATCGGGACAGGGAGGAGGAACACTGAAGCTTTCTTT
>TRBJ2-7|.|TRBV28|.
CASTGDRYEQYF
TGTGCCAGCACGGGGGATAGGTACGAGCAGTACTTC
>TRBJ1-5|.|TRBV6-1|few
CASSEARQQPQHF
TGTGCCAGCAGTGAAGCTCGACAACAGCCCCAGCATTTT
>TRBJ1-2|.|TRBV28|few
CASSSQENGYTF
TGTGCCAGCAGTTCTCAAGAGAATGGCTACACCTTC
>TRBJ2-7|.|TRBV28|.
CASITSSANAYEQYF
TGTGCCAGCATCACATCTAGCGCTAACGCCTACGAGCAGTACTTC
>TRBJ2-2|TRBD2|TRBV4-2|.
CASSQELFREGRFGELFF
TGTGCCAGCAGCCAAGAGCTCTTCCGGGAGGGCCGTTTCGGGGAGCTGTTTTTT
>TRBJ1-5|TRBD1|TRBV2|.
CASRGQVNQPQHF
TGTGCCAGCCGTGGACAGGTCAATCAGCCCCAGCATTTT
>TRBJ2-7|TRBD2|TRBV9|.
CASSLGLEASEQYF
TGTGCCAGCAGTCTAGGACTAGAAGCTTCCGAGCAGTACTTC
>TRBJ2-1|.|TRBV29-1|few
CSVGDSHYNEQFF
TGCAGCGTCGGGGACTCCCACTACAATGAGCAGTTCTTC
>TRBJ1-5|.|TRBV10-3|.
CAISELEGRGGQPQHF
TGTGCCATCAGTGAGTTGGAGGGGCGGGGCGGTCAGCCCCAGCATTTT
>TRBJ1-1|TRBD1|TRBV19|.
CASSDRDTEAFF
TGTGCCAGTAGTGACAGGGACACTGAAGCTTTCTTT
>TRBJ2-5|.|TRBV10-3|.
CAISESKFAVQETQYF
TGTGCCATCAGTGAGTCGAAATTTGCGGTCCAAGAGACCCAGTACTTC
>TRBJ1-2|.|TRBV9|.
CASRVLQGKGYTF
TGTGCCAGCAGGGTCCTACAGGGTAAGGGCTACACCTTC
>TRBJ2-2|.|TRBV2|.
CALTWGQGTGELFF
TGTGCTCTTACCTGGGGGCAGGGCACCGGGGAGCTGTTTTTT
>TRBJ2-1|TRBD1|TRBV18|.
CASSPGTDNEQFF
TGTGCCAGCTCACCTGGGACAGACAATGAGCAGTTCTTC
>TRBJ2-2|.|TRBV7-3|.
CASSLTGAGVPGELFF
TGTGCCAGCAGCTTAACGGGGGCGGGAGTCCCCGGGGAGCTGTTTTTT
>TRBJ1-5|TRBD1|TRBV30|.
CAWSGQGSQPQHF
TGTGCCTGGAGTGGACAGGGAAGTCAGCCCCAGCATTTT
>TRBJ2-3|.|TRBV3-1/TRBV3-2|.
CASRKTRLVSSTDTQYF
TGTGCCAGCAGAAAAACACGACTAGTCAGTAGCACAGATACGCAGTATTTT
>TRBJ1-4|.|TRBV28|.
CASSVTGKGYEKLFF
TGTGCCAGCAGTGTCACAGGGAAGGGTTATGAAAAACTGTTTTTT
>TRBJ2-2|.|TRBV12-5|.
CASSPQANTGELFF
TGTGCTAGTAGTCCCCAGGCTAACACCGGGGAGCTGTTTTTT
>TRBJ1-2|TRBD1|TRBV4-1|.
CASKNRGTHLYGYTF
TGCGCCAGCAAAAACAGGGGGACGCACCTCTATGGCTACACCTTC
>TRBJ2-3|.|TRBV24-1|.
CATSDPQGSEGRTDTQYF
TGTGCCACCAGTGACCCGCAGGGGTCTGAGGGCAGAACAGATACGCAGTATTTT
>TRBJ1-4|.|TRBV5-1|.
CASSQQGPNEKLFF
TGCGCCAGCAGTCAGCAGGGCCCGAATGAAAAACTGTTTTTT
>TRBJ1-1|TRBD1|TRBV7-3|.
CASSPRQGNTEAFF
TGTGCCAGCAGCCCGCGACAGGGTAACACTGAAGCTTTCTTT
>TRBJ1-5|.|TRBV10-2|.
CASSATVWPQHF
TGCGCCAGCAGTGCCACAGTTTGGCCCCAGCATTTT
>TRBJ2-5|.|TRBV5-4|once
CASSLGRGVQETQYF
TGTGCCAGCAGCTTGGGGCGCGGAGTCCAAGAGACCCAGTACTTC
>TRBJ2-6|TRBD2|TRBV7-2|.
CASSPTSGRAPGANVLTF
TGTGCCAGCAGCCCTACTAGCGGGAGGGCCCCAGGGGCCAACGTCCTGACTTTC
>TRBJ1-1|.|TRBV27|.
CASSFQGSGVRTEAFF
TGTGCCAGCAGTTTCCAGGGGAGCGGGGTAAGAACTGAAGCTTTCTTT
>TRBJ2-3|TRBD2|TRBV19|once
CASRLAVSTDTQYF
TGTGCCAGTAGACTAGCGGTTAGCACAGATACGCAGTATTTT
>TRBJ1-6|.|TRBV27|once
CASSLLNSPLHF
TGTGCCAGCAGTTTACTCAATTCACCCCTCCACTTT
>TRBJ1-2|.|TRBV10-3|.
CAISESVRGDYGYTF
TGTGCCATCAGTGAGAGCGTGCGGGGCGACTATGGCTACACCTTC
>TRBJ2-7|TRBD2|TRBV29-1|.
CSVPGLAGGVHEQYF
TGCAGCGTTCCGGGACTAGCGGGAGGGGTTCACGAGCAGTACTTC
>TRBJ2-2|.|TRBV9|.
CASSGRGRDTGELFF
TGTGCCAGCAGCGGAAGGGGAAGGGACACCGGGGAGCTGTTTTTT
>TRBJ1-2|.|TRBV5-8|.
CASSLDREEGYTF
TGTGCCAGCAGCTTGGACAGGGAAGAGGGCTACACCTTC
>TRBJ2-1|TRBD2|TRBV5-1|.
CASSSGLAGRRNEQFF
TGCGCCAGCAGCTCGGGACTAGCGGGAAGACGGAATGAGCAGTTCTTC
>TRBJ2-7|.|TRBV3-1/TRBV3-2|.
CASSHSSPPEQYF
TGTGCCAGCAGCCACTCGAGTCCGCCGGAGCAGTACTTC